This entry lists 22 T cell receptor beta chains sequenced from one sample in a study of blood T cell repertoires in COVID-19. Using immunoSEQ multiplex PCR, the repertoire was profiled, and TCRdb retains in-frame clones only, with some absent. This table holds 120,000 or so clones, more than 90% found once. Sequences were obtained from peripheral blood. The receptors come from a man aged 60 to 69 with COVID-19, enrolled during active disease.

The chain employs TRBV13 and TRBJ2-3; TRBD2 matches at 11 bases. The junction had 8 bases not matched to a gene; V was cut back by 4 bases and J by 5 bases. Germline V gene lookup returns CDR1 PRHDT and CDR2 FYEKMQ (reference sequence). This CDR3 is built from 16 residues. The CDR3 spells CASSSRLAGRGDTQYF. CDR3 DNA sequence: TGTGCCAGCAGCTCCCGACTAGCGGGGAGGGGAGATACGCAGTATTTT.

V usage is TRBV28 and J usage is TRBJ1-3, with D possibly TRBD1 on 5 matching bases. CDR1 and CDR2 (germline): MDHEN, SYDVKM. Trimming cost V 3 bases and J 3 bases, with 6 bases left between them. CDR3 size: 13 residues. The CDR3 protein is CASSLGLGNTIYF. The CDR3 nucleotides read TGTGCCAGCAGTTTGGGACTTGGAAACACCATATATTTT.

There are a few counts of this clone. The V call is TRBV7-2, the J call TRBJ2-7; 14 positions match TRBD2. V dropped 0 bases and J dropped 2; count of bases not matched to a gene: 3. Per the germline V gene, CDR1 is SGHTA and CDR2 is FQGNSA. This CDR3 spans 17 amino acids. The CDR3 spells CASSLAGLAGATYEQYF. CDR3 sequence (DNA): TGTGCCAGCAGCTTAGCGGGACTAGCGGGGGCTACCTACGAGCAGTACTTC.

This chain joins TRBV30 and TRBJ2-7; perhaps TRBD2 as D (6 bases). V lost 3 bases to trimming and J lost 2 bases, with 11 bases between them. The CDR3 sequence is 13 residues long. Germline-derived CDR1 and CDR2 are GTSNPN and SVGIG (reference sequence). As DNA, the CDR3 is TGTGCCTGGAGCCTAGGAGGGGCCTACGAGCAGTACTTC. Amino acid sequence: CAWSLGGAYEQYF.

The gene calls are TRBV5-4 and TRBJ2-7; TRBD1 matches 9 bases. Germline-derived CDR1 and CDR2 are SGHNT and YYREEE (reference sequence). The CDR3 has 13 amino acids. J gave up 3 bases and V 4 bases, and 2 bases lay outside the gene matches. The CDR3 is CASSVTGGYEQYF. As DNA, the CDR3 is TGTGCCAGCAGCGTGACAGGGGGCTACGAGCAGTACTTC.

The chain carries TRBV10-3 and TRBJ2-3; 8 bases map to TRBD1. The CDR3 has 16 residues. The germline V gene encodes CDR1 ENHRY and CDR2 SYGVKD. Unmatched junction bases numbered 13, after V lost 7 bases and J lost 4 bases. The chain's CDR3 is CAINGARTGRADTQYF. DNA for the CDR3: TGTGCCATCAATGGGGCCAGGACAGGGCGGGCAGATACGCAGTATTTT.

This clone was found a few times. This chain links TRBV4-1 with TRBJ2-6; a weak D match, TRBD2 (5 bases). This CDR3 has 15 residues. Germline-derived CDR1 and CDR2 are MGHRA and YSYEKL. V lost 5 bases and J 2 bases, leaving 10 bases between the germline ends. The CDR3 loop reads CASSEGLAGANVLTF. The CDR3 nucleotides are TGCGCCAGCAGCGAGGGTTTAGCTGGGGCCAACGTCCTGACTTTC.

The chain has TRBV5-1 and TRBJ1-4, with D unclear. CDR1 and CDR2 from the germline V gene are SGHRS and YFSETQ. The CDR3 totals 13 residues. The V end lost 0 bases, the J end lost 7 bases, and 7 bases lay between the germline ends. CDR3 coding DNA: TGCGCCAGCAGCTTGGAGGGAGGTGAAAAACTGTTTTTT. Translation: CASSLEGGEKLFF.

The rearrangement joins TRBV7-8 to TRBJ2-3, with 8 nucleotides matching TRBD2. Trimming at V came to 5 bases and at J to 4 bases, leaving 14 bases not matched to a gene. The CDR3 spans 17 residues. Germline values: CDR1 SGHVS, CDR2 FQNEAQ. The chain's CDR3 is CASSPSGGPVRADTQYF. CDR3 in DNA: TGTGCCAGCAGCCCGAGCGGGGGTCCCGTGCGGGCAGATACGCAGTATTTT.

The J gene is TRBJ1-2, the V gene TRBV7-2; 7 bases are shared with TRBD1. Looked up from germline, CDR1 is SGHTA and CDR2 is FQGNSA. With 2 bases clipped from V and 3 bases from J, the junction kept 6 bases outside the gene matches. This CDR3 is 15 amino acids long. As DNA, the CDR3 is TGTGCCAGCAGCTTACCGGGCGACAGGGACTATGGCTACACCTTC. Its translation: CASSLPGDRDYGYTF.

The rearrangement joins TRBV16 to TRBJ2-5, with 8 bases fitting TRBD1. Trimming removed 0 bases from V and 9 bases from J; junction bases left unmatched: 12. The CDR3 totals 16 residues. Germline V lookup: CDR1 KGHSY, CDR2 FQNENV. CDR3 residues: CASSQSGRQGRGAQYF. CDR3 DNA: TGTGCCAGCAGCCAATCTGGGAGACAGGGGAGAGGGGCCCAGTACTTC. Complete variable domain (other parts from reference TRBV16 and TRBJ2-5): GEEVAQTPKHLVRGEGQKAKLYCAPIKGHSYVFWYQQVLKNEFKFLISFQNENVFDETGMPKERFSAKCLPNSPCSLEIQATKLEDSAVYFCASSQSGRQGRGAQYFGPGTRLLVL.

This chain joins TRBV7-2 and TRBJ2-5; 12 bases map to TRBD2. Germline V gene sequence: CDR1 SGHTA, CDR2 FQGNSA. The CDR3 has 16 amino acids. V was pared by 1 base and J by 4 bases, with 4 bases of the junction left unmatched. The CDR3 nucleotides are TGTGCCAGCAGCTTAGGGCTAGCGGGAGGGGGAGAGACCCAGTACTTC. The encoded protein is CASSLGLAGGGETQYF.

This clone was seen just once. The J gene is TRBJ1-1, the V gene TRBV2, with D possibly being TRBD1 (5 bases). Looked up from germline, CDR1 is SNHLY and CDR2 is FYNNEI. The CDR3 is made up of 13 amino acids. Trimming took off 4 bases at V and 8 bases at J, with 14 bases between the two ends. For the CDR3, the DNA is TGTGCCAGCAGTGGGAATCCGGGGGGAGAAGCTTTCTTT. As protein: CASSGNPGGEAFF.

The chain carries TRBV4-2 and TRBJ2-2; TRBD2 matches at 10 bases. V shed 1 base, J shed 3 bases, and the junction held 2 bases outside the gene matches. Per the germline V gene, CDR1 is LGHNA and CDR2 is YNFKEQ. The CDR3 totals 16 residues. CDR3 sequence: CASSQATSGYTGELFF. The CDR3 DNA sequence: TGTGCCAGCAGCCAAGCGACTAGCGGGTACACCGGGGAGCTGTTTTTT.

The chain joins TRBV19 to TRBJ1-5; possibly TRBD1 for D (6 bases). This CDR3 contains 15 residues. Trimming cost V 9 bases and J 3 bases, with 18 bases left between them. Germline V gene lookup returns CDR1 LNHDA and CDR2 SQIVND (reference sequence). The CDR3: CASKHRDTDNQPQHF. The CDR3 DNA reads TGTGCCAGCAAGCACCGGGACACAGACAATCAGCCCCAGCATTTT.

CDR3 residues: CASSYEDGYEKLFF. The CDR3 nucleotides are TGTGCCAGCAGTTACGAGGATGGTTATGAAAAACTGTTTTTT. The chain is built from TRBV6-5 and TRBJ1-4; D unclear. This CDR3 has 14 residues. V was pared by 2 bases and J by 6 bases, with 10 bases between. Looked up from germline, CDR1 is MNHEY and CDR2 is SVGAGI.

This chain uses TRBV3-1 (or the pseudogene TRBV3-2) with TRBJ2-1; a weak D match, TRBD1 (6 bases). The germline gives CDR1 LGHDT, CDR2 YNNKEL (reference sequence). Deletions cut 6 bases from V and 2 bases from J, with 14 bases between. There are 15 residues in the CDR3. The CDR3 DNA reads TGTGCCAGCAGGAACGACGGGGACACCTACAATGAGCAGTTCTTC. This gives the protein CASRNDGDTYNEQFF.

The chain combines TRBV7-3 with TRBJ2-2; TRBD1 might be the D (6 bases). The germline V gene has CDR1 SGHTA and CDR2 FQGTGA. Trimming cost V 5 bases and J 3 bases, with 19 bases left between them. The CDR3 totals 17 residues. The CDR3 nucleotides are TGTGCCAGCAGCAACCGGCAAGGGGACAAGCACACCGGGGAGCTGTTTTTT. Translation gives CASSNRQGDKHTGELFF.

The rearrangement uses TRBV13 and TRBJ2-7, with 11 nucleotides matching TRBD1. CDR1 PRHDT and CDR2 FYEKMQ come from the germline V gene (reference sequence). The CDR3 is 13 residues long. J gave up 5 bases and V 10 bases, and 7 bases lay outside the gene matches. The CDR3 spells CATRGQGANEQYF. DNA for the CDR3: TGTGCCACCCGAGGACAGGGGGCCAACGAGCAGTACTTC.

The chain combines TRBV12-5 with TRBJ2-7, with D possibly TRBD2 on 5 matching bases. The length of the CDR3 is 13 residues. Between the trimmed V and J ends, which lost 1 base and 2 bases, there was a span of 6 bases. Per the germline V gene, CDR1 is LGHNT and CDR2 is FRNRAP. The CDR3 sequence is CASGLGLTYEQYF. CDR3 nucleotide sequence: TGTGCTAGTGGTTTGGGACTAACCTACGAGCAGTACTTC.

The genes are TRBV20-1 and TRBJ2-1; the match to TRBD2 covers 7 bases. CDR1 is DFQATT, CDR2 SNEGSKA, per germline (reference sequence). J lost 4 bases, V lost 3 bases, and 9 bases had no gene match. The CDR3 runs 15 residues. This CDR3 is CSASLSERGYNEQFF. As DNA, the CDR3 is TGCAGTGCTAGTCTTTCTGAGCGGGGTTACAATGAGCAGTTCTTC.

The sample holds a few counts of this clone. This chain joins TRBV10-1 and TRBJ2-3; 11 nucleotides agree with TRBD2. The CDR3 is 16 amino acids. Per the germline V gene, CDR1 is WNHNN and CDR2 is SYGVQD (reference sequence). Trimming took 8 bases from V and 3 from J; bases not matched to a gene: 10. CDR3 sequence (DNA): TGCGCCAGCGCCCTGGTAGCGGGAGGGCCGACAGATACGCAGTATTTT. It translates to CASALVAGGPTDTQYF.